The rows below give T cell receptor beta chains drawn from one sample of a study of T cells in Graves' hyperthyroidism and ophthalmopathy. Via MiXCR, TCRdb re-called the multiplex PCR reads, giving one row per CDR3 protein. The table shows around 800,000 distinct CDR3 sequences, with roughly 37% occurring only once. The sample comprised blood. The receptors were gathered from a man between 18 and 29 years old with Graves' hyperthyroidism. Each CDR3 is given with its conserved first and last residue. Fields, in order: CDR3 DNA, CDR3 protein, clone size, D gene, V gene, J gene. The D gene is left open where the match is weak. The listing skips clone size in some rows; elsewhere it reads once, few, many or a size class.

TGTGCCACCAGTGATGGAGGGGGATATGGAAACACCATATATTTT	CATSDGGGYGNTIYF	-	-	TRBV24-1	TRBJ1-3
TGTGCCATCAGTGAGGCTAGCGGGACCTACGAGCAGTACTTC	CAISEASGTYEQYF	-	TRBD2	TRBV10-3	TRBJ2-7
TGCAGTGCTAGAGAGGGGACTTTC	CSAREGTF	-	-	TRBV20-1	TRBJ2-6
TGTGCCAGCAGCGCAGGGGGGCGCCAAGAGACCCAGTACTTC	CASSAGGRQETQYF	few	-	TRBV12-3/TRBV12-4	TRBJ2-5
TGTGCCGGCAGCTCAAGCCAGGGCGGAGAGACCCAGTACTTC	CAGSSSQGGETQYF	-	-	TRBV9	TRBJ2-5
TGCGCCAGCAGCCAAGACCTCTTAAGTGGGGCCAACGTCCTGACTTTC	CASSQDLLSGANVLTF	few	-	TRBV4-1	TRBJ2-6
TGCAGTGCTAGGGACGGGAAAAACATTCAGTACTTC	CSARDGKNIQYF	-	-	TRBV20-1	TRBJ2-4
TGCAGTGCTAGATGGGGGGAGGGGGCGAGGGAGCAGTACTTC	CSARWGEGAREQYF	-	-	TRBV20-1	TRBJ2-7
TGCAGTGCTAGGTTTAGCGGAGAATGCTATCAAGAGACCCAGTACTTC	CSARFSGECYQETQYF	-	-	TRBV20-1	TRBJ2-5
TGCAGCGGCCCGGATAGCAATCAGCCCCAGCATTTT	CSGPDSNQPQHF	-	-	TRBV29-1	TRBJ1-5
TGCAGTGCTAGACCCGGGCGGAACCAAGAGACCCAGTACTTC	CSARPGRNQETQYF	-	-	TRBV20-1	TRBJ2-5
TGTGCCAGCAATGACGGATCACCTTTGCGGCAGCCCCAGCATTTT	CASNDGSPLRQPQHF	many	-	TRBV2	TRBJ1-5
TGTGCCAGCACCTACATGGGGAGCTATGGCTACACCTTC	CASTYMGSYGYTF	-	-	TRBV9	TRBJ1-2
TGTGCCACCAGCAGAGATTCCGGATTTCAAAGGCCCCAGCATTTT	CATSRDSGFQRPQHF	many	-	TRBV15	TRBJ1-5
TGTGCCAGCAGCCGAGAGGGAACCACCGGGGAGCTGTTTTTT	CASSREGTTGELFF	many	-	TRBV7-2	TRBJ2-2
TGTGCCAGCAGGGGACAGGGAAGTTTGCATGGCTACACCTTC	CASRGQGSLHGYTF	many	TRBD1	TRBV2	TRBJ1-2
TGCAGCAACGCTGCAGGGCCCTCTCCCTACGAGCAGTACTTC	CSNAAGPSPYEQYF	-	-	TRBV29-1	TRBJ2-7
TGTGCCAGCAGCCCGACATGGGGACAGGTGAACACCGGGGAGCTGTTTTTT	CASSPTWGQVNTGELFF	many	TRBD1	TRBV12-3/TRBV12-4	TRBJ2-2
TGTGCCACCAGCCCGGGACAGGGCGGGGCAGAGACCCAGTACTTC	CATSPGQGGAETQYF	-	TRBD1	TRBV24-1	TRBJ2-5
TGTGCCAGCAGCCCGCGCGGACAGGGGGTCTATGGCTACACCTTC	CASSPRGQGVYGYTF	-	TRBD1	TRBV4-2	TRBJ1-2
TGTGCCAGCAGTACTCCGGGATTGTACGAGCAGTACTTC	CASSTPGLYEQYF	-	-	TRBV12-3/TRBV12-4	TRBJ2-7
TGTGCCAGCAGCCATGAAGGGGGGGAGGCCAGCAATCAGCCCCAGCATTTT	CASSHEGGEASNQPQHF	many	-	TRBV9	TRBJ1-5
TGTGCCAGCAGCGTAGCACGACAGATGAACACTGAAGCTTTCTTT	CASSVARQMNTEAFF	few	-	TRBV9	TRBJ1-1
TGTGCCAGCAGCTTAGCGGGACTAGCCCACGAGCAGTACTTC	CASSLAGLAHEQYF	-	TRBD2	TRBV7-2	TRBJ2-7
TGTGCCAGCAGCCATAGGACCCGACAGGGAACCTATGGCTACACCTTC	CASSHRTRQGTYGYTF	-	TRBD1	TRBV7-2	TRBJ1-2
TGCAGTGCTCGGACGGGGTACTCCTACGAGCAGTACTTC	CSARTGYSYEQYF	many	-	TRBV20-1	TRBJ2-7
TGTGCCAGCAGCTCCCCGTACCGGGACGCCACGGCGGTCCACGAGCAGTACTTC	CASSSPYRDATAVHEQYF	few	-	TRBV7-9	TRBJ2-7
TGTGCCAGGTACAGGGGTGGCACTGAAGCTTTCTTT	CARYRGGTEAFF	many	TRBD1	TRBV2	TRBJ1-1
TGTGCCAGCAGTGAAGCGCGGGGGAACACTGAAGCTTTCTTT	CASSEARGNTEAFF	many	-	TRBV2	TRBJ1-1
TGTGCCAGCAGTTTATCCCAGGGATTAGGGCCCCAGCATTTT	CASSLSQGLGPQHF	-	-	TRBV7-2	TRBJ1-5
TGTGCCATCAGTGAATATCTGCAGGGTACCTATAATTCACCCCTCCACTTT	CAISEYLQGTYNSPLHF	many	-	TRBV10-3	TRBJ1-6
TGCGCCAGCAGCTTGGCCGGGACAGCTCCCAACTACGAGCAGTACTTC	CASSLAGTAPNYEQYF	few	TRBD1	TRBV5-1	TRBJ2-7
TGCAGTGCTAGGTTGGGAATTGTCAATCAGCCCCAGCATTTT	CSARLGIVNQPQHF	many	-	TRBV20-1	TRBJ1-5
TGTGCCAGTAGTATACCTAGGGGGACTGAAGCTTTCTTT	CASSIPRGTEAFF	few	-	TRBV19	TRBJ1-1
TGTGCCAGCAAAGGGCGGGGGCGGTCGGAAGCTTTCTTT	CASKGRGRSEAFF	few	-	TRBV2	TRBJ1-1
TGCAGTGCTACACCTAGCGGGGGGAGCTCCTACGAGCAGTACTTC	CSATPSGGSSYEQYF	-	TRBD2	TRBV20-1	TRBJ2-7
TGTGCCAGCAGCTTAGACGCAGGGGGCCAAGAGACCCAGTACTTC	CASSLDAGGQETQYF	-	TRBD1	TRBV7-2	TRBJ2-5
TGTGCCAGCAGTGAGCACAGGTGGGGCCTACGCAATCAGCCCCAGCATTTT	CASSEHRWGLRNQPQHF	many	-	TRBV2	TRBJ1-5
TGCGCCAGCAGCCCGGTGGGGGCCGATGAGACCCAGTACTTC	CASSPVGADETQYF	few	-	TRBV4-1	TRBJ2-5